This T cell receptor (beta chain) was sequenced in a study of molecular identifiers for immune sequencing clone quantification (dated 2018 in TCRdb). For context, the study as a whole: For a replicate experiment, RNA from roughly 21,000 or 96,000 naive CD8 T cells was divided into five aliquots, and four of the five aliquots were sequenced. The study was a methods study using CD8 T cells to benchmark molecular-identifier clustering-based TCR repertoire sequencing (MIDCIRS) and TCR RNA copy counting. The investigation overall reported the following: Even against a background of about a million naive CD8 T cells, spiked-in Jurkat TCR RNA amounting to a single cell's worth was reported to be detectable. The sizes of highly expanded clones could end up underestimated when identical TCR molecules share a barcode. In CMV-specific effector cells, over 99% of molecules were held by clones above 20 RNA copies, whereas under 1% of molecules were held by such clones in naive cells. About 3 recovered TCR RNA copies per cell were obtained by modeling, versus 9 to 10 by digital PCR, implying a capture efficiency of 25% to 30%. Spiked-in Jurkat TCR RNA (around 9 copies' worth), which is not part of the donor repertoire, was contained in the naive libraries. When barcode sub-clustering was omitted, TCR diversity was inflated by chimeric consensus sequences, with chimeras reaching as high as 47%.

Libraries of naive CD8 T cells were generated from around 20,000 to 1,000,000 sorted cells, with 10%, 30% or 50% of the purified RNA used. On a BD FACSAria II, naive CD8 T cells were FACS-sorted as CD8+CD4-CCR7+CD45RA+ and collected into RLT Plus buffer. Detection sensitivity was tested by spiking Jurkat RNA equal to roughly ten TCR copies' worth into samples containing roughly 17,000-1,100,000 naive CD8 T cells. CD8 T cells were enriched with RosetteSep CD8+ T Cell Enrichment Cocktail and Ficoll-Paque, followed by ACK red cell lysis. This clonotype was recorded many times. Its antigen remains unidentified. Qualities for individual bases were not recorded, and no much larger clone is one base off. The library was generated by PCR. TCRdb shows the sequencer as Illumina HiSeq 4000. Bulk TCR libraries were prepared as previously described, using TCR primers listed in Table S5. Purification of total RNA was performed with the Qiagen AllPrep DNA/RNA kit. Before any analysis, reads coming from multiple sequencing runs of the same library were combined into one pool. The original pipeline was this. Reads were retained only if their TCR constant sequence matched exactly, and those retained reads were trimmed to 150 nt and grouped according to their 12-nt molecular barcodes. Within each barcode group, reads were sub-clustered at a 15% Levenshtein threshold, and quality-weighted consensus sequences were built per RNA molecule. Non-functional sequences were excluded, and lower-count sequences lying one edit away from another sequence were also excluded. Based on a fit of two negative binomial distributions, barcode sub-clusters having less than 20% of the maximum read count were discarded. TCRdb cleaned the public reads at Q25 with fastp, built clones with MiXCR and kept in-frame beta chains. CDR3 protein duplicates are merged, each entry listing the most common genes and DNA. TCRdb's processing, not the study's, gives the V and J calls here. The sample includes 300,000 to 400,000 distinct CDR3 sequences, with about 21% observed a single time. The top ten hold roughly 0.86% of the sample.

The trim is 0 bases for V and 3 bases for J, with a gap of 8 bases between the germline ends. In the germline V gene, CDR1 corresponds to LGHNA and CDR2 to YSLEER. The cysteine opens and the phenylalanine closes a CDR3 of 14 amino acids. Just CDR3 DNA is preserved here, 42 bases in frame from base 1. The sample comprised naive CD8+ T cells from blood, with Jurkat cell RNA spiked in. The cell subset or site label, read with the paper, signifies: FACS-sorted CD8+CD4-CCR7+CD45RA+ naive T cells. The sequence was obtained from a human donor in good health. Some libraries in this study had Jurkat cell RNA spiked in. This sequence uses TRBV4-3 and TRBJ2-5; the D gene cannot be named for sure. Here the CDR3 is given as CASSQEAWKETQYF. The nucleotides are TGCGCCAGCAGCCAAGAGGCGTGGAAAGAGACCCAGTACTTC.